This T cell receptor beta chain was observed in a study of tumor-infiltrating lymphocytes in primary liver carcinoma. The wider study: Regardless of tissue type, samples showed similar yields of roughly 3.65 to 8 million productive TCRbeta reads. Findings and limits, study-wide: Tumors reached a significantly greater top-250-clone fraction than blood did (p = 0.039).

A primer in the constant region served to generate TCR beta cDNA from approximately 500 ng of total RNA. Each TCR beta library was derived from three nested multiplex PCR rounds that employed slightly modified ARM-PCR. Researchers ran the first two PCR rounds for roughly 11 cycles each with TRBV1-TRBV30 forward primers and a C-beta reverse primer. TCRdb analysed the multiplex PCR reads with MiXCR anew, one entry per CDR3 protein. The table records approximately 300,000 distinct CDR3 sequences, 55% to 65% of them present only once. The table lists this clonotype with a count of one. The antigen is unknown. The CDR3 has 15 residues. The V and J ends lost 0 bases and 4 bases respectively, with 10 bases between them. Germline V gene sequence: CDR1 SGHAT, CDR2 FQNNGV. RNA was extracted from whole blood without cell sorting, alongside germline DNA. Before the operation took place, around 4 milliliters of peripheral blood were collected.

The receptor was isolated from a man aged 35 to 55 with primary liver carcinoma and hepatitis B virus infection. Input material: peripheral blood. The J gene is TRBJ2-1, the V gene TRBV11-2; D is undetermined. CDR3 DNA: TGTGCCAGCAGCTTAGATTGGGCACCTTACAATGAGCAGTTCTTC. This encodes CASSLDWAPYNEQFF.